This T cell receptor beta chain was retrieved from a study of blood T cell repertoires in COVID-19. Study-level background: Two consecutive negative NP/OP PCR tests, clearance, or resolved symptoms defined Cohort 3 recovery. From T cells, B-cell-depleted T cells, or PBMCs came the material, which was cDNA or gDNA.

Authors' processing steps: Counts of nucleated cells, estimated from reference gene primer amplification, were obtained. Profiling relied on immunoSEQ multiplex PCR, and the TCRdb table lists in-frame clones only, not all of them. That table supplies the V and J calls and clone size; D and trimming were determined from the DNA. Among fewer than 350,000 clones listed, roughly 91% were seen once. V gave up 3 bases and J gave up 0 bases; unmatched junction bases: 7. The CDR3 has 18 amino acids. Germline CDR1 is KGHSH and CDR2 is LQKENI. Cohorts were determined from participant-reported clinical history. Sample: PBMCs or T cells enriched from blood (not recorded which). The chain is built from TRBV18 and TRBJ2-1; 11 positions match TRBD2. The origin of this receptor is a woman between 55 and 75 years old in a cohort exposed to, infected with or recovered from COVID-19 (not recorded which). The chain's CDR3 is CASSPLLAGVSSYNEQFF. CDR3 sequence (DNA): TGTGCCAGCTCACCCCTACTAGCGGGAGTTTCCTCCTACAATGAGCAGTTCTTC.